The T cell receptor (beta chain) under discussion was sequenced for a study of blood T cell repertoires in COVID-19. Only a few counts were recorded for this clone. V was pared by 0 bases and J by 7 bases, with 7 bases of the junction left unmatched. The germline V gene has CDR1 SQVTM and CDR2 ANQGSEA. This CDR3 comprises 14 residues. Here immunoSEQ multiplex PCR was the method, and the copy in TCRdb shows in-frame clones only, minus some. The profile covers under 70,000 clones, with 91% appearing a single time and 5.5% to 7.5% taken by the ten largest. Input material: peripheral blood. This chain connects TRBV29-1 to TRBJ1-2; TRBD1 agrees at 8 bases. This TCR came from a woman aged 55-70 years with active or convalescent COVID-19. The CDR3 bases are TGCAGCGTTGAAGATACGGACAGGGATGGTGGCTACACCTTC. Residues: CSVEDTDRDGGYTF.